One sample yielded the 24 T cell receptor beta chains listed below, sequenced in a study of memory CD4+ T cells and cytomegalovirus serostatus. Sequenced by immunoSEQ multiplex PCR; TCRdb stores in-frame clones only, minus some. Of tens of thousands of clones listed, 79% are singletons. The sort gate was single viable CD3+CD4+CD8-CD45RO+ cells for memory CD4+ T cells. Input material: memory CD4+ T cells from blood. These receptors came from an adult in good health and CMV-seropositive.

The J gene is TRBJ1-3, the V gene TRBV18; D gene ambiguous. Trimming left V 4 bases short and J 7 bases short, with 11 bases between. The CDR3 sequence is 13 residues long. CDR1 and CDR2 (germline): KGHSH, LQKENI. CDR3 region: CASSLQITNTIYF. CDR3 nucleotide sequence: TGTGCCAGCTCACTACAAATAACGAACACCATATATTTT.

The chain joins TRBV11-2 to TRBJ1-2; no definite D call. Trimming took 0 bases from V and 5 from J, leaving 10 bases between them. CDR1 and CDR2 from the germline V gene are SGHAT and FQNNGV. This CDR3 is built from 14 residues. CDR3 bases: TGTGCCAGCAGCTTAGACGGATTGGGGTATGGCTACACCTTC. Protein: CASSLDGLGYGYTF.

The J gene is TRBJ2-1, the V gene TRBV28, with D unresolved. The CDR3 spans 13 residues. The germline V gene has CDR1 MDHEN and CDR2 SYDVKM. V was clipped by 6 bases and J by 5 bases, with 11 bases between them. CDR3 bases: TGTGCCAGCAGCCTAAATTTAAACAATGAGCAGTTCTTC. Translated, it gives CASSLNLNNEQFF. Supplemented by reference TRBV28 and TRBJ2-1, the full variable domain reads DVKVTQSSRYLVKRTGEKVFLECVQDMDHENMFWYRQDPGLGLRLIYFSYDVKMKEKGDIPEGYSVSREKKERFSLILESASTNQTSMYLCASSLNLNNEQFFGPGTRLTVL.

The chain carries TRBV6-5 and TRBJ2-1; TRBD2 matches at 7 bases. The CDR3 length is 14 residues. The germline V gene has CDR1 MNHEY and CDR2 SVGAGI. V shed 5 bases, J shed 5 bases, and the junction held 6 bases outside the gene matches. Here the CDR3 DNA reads TGTGCCAGCAGTCGAGCGGGAATAAACAATGAGCAGTTCTTC. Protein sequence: CASSRAGINNEQFF.

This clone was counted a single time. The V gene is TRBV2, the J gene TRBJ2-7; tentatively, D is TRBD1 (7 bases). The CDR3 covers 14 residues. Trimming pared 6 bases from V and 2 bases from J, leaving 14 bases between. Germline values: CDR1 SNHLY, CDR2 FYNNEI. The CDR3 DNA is TGTGCCAGCAGAGGAGGGGGCGCGACCTACGAGCAGTACTTC. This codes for CASRGGGATYEQYF.

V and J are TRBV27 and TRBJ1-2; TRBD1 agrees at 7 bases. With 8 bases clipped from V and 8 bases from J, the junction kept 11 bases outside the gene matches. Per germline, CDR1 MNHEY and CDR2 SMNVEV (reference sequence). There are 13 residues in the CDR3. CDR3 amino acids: CASSQSDRDGYTF. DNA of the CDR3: TGTGCCAGCTCCCAATCCGACAGGGACGGCTACACCTTC.

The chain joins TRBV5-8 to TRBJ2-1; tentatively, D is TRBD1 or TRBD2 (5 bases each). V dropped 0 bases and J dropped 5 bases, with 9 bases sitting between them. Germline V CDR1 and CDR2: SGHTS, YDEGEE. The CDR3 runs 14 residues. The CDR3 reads CASSLGGVDNEQFF. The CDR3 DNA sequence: TGTGCCAGCAGCTTGGGAGGGGTCGACAATGAGCAGTTCTTC.

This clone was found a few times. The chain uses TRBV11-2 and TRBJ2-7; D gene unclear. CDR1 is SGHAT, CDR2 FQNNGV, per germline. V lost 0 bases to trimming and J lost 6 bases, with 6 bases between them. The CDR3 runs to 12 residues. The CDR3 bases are TGTGCCAGCAGCTTAGACTTGGGCGAGCAGTACTTC. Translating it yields CASSLDLGEQYF.

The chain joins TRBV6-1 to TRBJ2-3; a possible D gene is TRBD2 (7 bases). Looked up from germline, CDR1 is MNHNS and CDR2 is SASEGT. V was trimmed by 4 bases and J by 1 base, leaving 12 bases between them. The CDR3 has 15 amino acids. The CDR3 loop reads CASSALRGRTDTQYF. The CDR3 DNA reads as TGTGCCAGCAGTGCACTGCGGGGGCGCACAGATACGCAGTATTTT.

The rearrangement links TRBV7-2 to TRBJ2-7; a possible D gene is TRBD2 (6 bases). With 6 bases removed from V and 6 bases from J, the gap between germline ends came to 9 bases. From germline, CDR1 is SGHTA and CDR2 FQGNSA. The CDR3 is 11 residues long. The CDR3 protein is CASRRDREQYF. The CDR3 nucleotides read TGTGCCAGCAGGCGGGACCGCGAGCAGTACTTC.

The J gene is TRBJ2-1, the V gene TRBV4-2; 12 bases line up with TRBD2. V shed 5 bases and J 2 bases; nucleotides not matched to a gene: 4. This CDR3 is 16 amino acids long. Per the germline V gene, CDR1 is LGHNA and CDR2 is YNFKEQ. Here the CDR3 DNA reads TGTGCCAGCAGCTCTAGCGGGGGGGCCACCTACAATGAGCAGTTCTTC. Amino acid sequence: CASSSSGGATYNEQFF.

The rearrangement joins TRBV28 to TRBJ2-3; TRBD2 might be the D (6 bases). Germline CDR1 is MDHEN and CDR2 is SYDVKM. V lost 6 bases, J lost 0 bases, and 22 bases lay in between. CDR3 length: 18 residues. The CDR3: CASSLAPFGGVSTDTQYF. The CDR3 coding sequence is TGTGCCAGCAGCCTAGCCCCGTTCGGGGGAGTAAGCACAGATACGCAGTATTTT.

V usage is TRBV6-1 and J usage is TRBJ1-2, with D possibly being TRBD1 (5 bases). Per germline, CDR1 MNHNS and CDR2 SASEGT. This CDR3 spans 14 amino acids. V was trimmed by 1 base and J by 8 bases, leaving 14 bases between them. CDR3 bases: TGTGCCAGCAGTGAAGGCTCAGGGTCCCGAGGCTACACCTTC. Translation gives CASSEGSGSRGYTF.

The CDR3 reads CASSQAGGNYGYTF. DNA of the CDR3: TGCGCCAGCAGCCAAGCCGGGGGGAACTATGGCTACACCTTC. This sequence joins TRBV5-1 and TRBJ1-2; perhaps TRBD1 as D (5 bases). This CDR3 contains 14 residues. The germline V gene encodes CDR1 SGHRS and CDR2 YFSETQ. The V end was cut by 4 bases, the J end by 2 bases, with 12 bases between.

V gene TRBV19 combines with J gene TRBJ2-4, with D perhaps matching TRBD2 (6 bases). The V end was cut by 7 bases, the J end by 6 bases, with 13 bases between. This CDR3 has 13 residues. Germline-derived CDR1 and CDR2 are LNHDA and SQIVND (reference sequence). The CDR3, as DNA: TGTGCCAGTACTAAGGAGGGAGGAAACATTCAGTACTTC. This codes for CASTKEGGNIQYF.

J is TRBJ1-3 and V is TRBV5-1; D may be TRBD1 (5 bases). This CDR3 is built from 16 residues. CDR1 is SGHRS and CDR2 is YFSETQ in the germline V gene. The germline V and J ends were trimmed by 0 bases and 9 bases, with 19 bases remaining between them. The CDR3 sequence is CASSLGQGSTPGTIYF. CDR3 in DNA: TGCGCCAGCAGCTTGGGGCAGGGATCAACTCCAGGCACCATATATTTT.

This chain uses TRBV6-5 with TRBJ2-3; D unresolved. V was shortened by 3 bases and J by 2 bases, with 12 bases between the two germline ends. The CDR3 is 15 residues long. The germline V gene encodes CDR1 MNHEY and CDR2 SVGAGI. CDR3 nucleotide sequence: TGTGCCAGCAGTTATCGGCTAACTGACACAGATACGCAGTATTTT. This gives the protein CASSYRLTDTDTQYF.

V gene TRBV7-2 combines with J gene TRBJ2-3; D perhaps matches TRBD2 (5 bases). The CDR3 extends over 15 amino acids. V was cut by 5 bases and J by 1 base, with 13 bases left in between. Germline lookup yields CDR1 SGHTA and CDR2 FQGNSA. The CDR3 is CASSALRGRTDTQYF. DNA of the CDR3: TGTGCCAGCAGCGCCCTACGAGGGCGCACAGATACGCAGTATTTT.

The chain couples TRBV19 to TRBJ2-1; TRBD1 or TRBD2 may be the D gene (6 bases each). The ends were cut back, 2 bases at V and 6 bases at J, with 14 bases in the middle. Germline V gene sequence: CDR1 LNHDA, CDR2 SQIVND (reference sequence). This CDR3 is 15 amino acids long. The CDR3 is CASSIFGGPSNEQFF. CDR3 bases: TGTGCCAGTAGTATATTTGGGGGGCCCTCCAATGAGCAGTTCTTC.

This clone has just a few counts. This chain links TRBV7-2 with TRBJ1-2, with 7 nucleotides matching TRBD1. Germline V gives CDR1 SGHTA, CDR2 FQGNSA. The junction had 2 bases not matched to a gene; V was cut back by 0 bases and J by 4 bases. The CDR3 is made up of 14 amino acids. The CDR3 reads CASSLAQGPYGYTF. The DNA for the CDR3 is TGTGCCAGCAGCTTAGCACAGGGGCCCTATGGCTACACCTTC.

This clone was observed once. The CDR3 region is CAATPGHQTSGYTF. DNA for the CDR3: TGTGCCGCCACCCCGGGACACCAGACTTCTGGCTACACCTTC. The chain has TRBV6-1 and TRBJ1-2; a weak D match, TRBD1 (6 bases). V was cut by 11 bases and J by 7 bases, with 23 bases left in between. Germline lookup yields CDR1 MNHNS and CDR2 SASEGT. CDR3 length: 14 amino acids.

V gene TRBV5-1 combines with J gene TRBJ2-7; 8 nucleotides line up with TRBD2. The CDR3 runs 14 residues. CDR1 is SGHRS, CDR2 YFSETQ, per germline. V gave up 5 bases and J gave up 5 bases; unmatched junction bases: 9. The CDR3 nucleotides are TGCGCCAGCAGGACTAGCGTGGGGGGTCACGAGCAGTACTTC. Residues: CASRTSVGGHEQYF.

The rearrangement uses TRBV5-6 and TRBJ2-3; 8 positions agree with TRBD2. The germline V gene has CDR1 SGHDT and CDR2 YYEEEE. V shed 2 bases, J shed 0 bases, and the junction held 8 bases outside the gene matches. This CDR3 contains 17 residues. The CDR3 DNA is TGTGCCAGCAGCTTTCTCGCCACTAGCGGCAGCACAGATACGCAGTATTTT. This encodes CASSFLATSGSTDTQYF.

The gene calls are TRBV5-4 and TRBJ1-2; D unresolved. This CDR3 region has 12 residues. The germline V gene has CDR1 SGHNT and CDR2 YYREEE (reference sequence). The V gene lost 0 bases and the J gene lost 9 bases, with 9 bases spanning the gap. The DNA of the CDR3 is TGTGCCAGCAGCTTGGATGGTAGTAGCTACACCTTC. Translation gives CASSLDGSSYTF. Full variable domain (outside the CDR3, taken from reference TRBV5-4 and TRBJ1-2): ETGVTQSPTHLIKTRGQQVTLRCSSQSGHNTVSWYQQALGQGPQFIFQYYREEENGRGNFPPRFSGLQFPNYSSELNVNALELDDSALYLCASSLDGSSYTFGSGTRLTVV.